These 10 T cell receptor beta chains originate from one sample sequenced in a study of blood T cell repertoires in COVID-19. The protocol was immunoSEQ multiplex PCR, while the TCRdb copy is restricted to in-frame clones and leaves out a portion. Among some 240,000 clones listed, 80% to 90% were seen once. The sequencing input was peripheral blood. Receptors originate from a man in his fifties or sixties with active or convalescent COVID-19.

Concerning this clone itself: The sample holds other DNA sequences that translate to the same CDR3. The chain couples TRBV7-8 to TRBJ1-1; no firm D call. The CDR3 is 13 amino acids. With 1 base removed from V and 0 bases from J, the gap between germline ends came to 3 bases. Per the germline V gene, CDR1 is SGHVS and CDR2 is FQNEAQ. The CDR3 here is CASSLVVNTEAFF. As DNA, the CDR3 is TGTGCCAGCAGCTTAGTAGTGAACACTGAAGCTTTCTTT.

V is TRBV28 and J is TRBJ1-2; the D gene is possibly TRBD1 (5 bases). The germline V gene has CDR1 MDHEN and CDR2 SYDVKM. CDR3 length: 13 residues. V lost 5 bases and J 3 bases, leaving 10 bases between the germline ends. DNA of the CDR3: TGTGCCAGCAGTCCAGGGTCTTACTATGGCTACACCTTC. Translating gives CASSPGSYYGYTF.

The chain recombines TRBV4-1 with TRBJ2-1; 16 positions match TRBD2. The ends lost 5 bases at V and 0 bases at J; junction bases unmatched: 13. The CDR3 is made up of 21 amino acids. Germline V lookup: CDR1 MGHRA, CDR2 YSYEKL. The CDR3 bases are TGCGCCAGCAGCTTACTCCCGGGACTAGCGGGGGGGAGATCCTCCTACAATGAGCAGTTCTTC. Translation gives CASSLLPGLAGGRSSYNEQFF.

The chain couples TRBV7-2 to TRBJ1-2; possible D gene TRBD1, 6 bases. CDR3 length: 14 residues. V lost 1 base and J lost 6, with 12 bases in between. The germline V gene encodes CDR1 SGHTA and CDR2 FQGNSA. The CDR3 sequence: CASSLDAGVHGYTF. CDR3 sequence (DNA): TGTGCCAGCAGCTTAGACGCAGGGGTACATGGCTACACCTTC.

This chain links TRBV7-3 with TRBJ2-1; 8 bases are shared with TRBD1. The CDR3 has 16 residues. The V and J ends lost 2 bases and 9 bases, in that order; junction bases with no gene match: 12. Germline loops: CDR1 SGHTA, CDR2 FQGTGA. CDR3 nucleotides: TGTGCCAGCAGCTTAGAGGGCGCGGCAGGGGGCTTTGAGCAGTTCTTC. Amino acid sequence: CASSLEGAAGGFEQFF.

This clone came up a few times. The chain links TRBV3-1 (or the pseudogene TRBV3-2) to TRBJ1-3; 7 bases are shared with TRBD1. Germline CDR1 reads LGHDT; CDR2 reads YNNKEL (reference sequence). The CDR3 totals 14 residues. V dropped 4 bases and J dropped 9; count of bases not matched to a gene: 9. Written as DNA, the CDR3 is TGTGCCAGCAGCCCATCGACAGGGTTAAGCACCATATATTTT. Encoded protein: CASSPSTGLSTIYF.

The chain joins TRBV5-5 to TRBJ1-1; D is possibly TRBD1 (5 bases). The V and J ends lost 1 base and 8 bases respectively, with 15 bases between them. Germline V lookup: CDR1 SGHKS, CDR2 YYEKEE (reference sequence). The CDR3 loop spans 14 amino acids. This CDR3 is CASSLMAEGLEAFF. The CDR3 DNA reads TGTGCCAGCAGCTTGATGGCGGAGGGACTCGAAGCTTTCTTT.

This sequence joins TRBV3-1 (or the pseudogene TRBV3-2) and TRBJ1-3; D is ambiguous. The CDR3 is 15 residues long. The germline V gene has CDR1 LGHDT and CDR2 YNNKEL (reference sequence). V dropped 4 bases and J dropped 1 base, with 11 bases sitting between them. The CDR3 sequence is CASSPRTKSGNTIYF. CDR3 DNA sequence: TGTGCCAGCAGCCCCCGTACAAAATCTGGAAACACCATATATTTT.

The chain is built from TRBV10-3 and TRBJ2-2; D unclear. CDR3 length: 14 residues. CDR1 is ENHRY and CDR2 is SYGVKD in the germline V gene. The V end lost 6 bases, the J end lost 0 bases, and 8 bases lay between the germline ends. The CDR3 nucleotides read TGTGCCATCAGAAAGAGGCCGAACACCGGGGAGCTGTTTTTT. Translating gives CAIRKRPNTGELFF.

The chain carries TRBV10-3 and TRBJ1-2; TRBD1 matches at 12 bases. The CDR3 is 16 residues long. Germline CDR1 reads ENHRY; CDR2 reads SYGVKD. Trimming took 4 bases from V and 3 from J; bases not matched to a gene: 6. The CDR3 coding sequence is TGTGCCATCAGTGGGGACAGGGGGCTGGTCGACTATGGCTACACCTTC. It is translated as CAISGDRGLVDYGYTF.